This T cell receptor (beta chain) comes out of a study of identical twins. This CDR3 region has 16 residues. V was cut by 5 bases and J by 1 base, with 15 bases left in between. The germline gives CDR1 SEHNR, CDR2 FQNEAQ (reference sequence). TCRdb itself ran the 5' RACE reads through MiXCR, one entry per CDR3 protein. The sample consists of around 1.7 million distinct CDR3 sequences, about 32% of them appearing once. This clonotype came up many times. The sequence derives from a newborn girl in good health. The genes are TRBV7-9 and TRBJ2-1; no reliable D call. The sequencing input was cord blood. This CDR3 reads CASSHQVGSSYNEQFF. CDR3 nucleotide sequence: TGTGCCAGCAGCCACCAGGTTGGAAGTTCCTACAATGAGCAGTTCTTC.